Below, 3 T cell receptor beta chains from the same sample are listed, as sequenced in a study of shared clonotypes between healthy human individuals. TCRdb's copy holds only in-frame clones and misses some; the assay was immunoSEQ multiplex PCR. The sample lists 450,000 to 500,000 clones, about 79% occurring once. Source material: PBMCs. The receptor source for this set is a woman in her thirties or forties in good health. Some clones in this sample may be carry-over from other donors' samples.

The chain is built from TRBV10-2 and TRBJ2-5; maybe TRBD2 (6 bases). The CDR3 loop spans 16 amino acids. Germline values: CDR1 WSHSY, CDR2 SAAADI. The V end lost 2 bases, the J end lost 5 bases, and 18 bases lay between the germline ends. The DNA for the CDR3 is TGCGCCAGCAGTGAGAGGGTAGCGGCCCGTGGGGAGACCCAGTACTTC. This encodes CASSERVAARGETQYF.

This sequence joins TRBV2 and TRBJ2-2; TRBD2 might be the D (5 bases). This CDR3 has 15 residues. Germline V gene data show CDR1 as SNHLY and CDR2 as FYNNEI. The V gene lost 8 bases and the J gene lost 3 bases, with 16 bases spanning the gap. CDR3 DNA sequence: TGTGCCAGCCGCTGGTGGCGGGTGGACACCGGGGAGCTGTTTTTT. Amino acids: CASRWWRVDTGELFF.

The chain joins TRBV30 to TRBJ2-3; no definite D call. Germline V gene lookup returns CDR1 GTSNPN and CDR2 SVGIG (reference sequence). The CDR3 is 14 residues long. The ends were cut back, 2 bases at V and 2 bases at J, with 11 bases in the middle. The CDR3 reads CAWSKVIYTDTQYF. In DNA form, the CDR3 reads TGTGCCTGGAGTAAGGTCATTTACACAGATACGCAGTATTTT.